This T cell receptor (beta chain) comes out of a study of blood T cell repertoires in COVID-19. Overall study: The United States, Italy and Spain supplied acute and convalescent COVID-19 samples.

The CDR3 contains 14 residues. CDR1 is SGDLS and CDR2 is YYNGEE in the germline V gene. V lost 0 bases, J lost 3 bases, and 9 bases lay in between. Original methodology: Scientists estimated how many nucleated cells there were by amplifying reference gene primers. Method: immunoSEQ multiplex PCR; TCRdb's copy keeps in-frame clones and lacks some. V, J and clone size were drawn from that table, and D and trimming were deduced from the DNA. Among about 110,000 clones listed, roughly 87% were seen once. Sample: peripheral blood. The receptor was isolated from a human donor in a cohort sampled during active COVID-19. The gene calls are TRBV9 and TRBJ1-1, with D perhaps TRBD1 (5 bases). CDR3 nucleotides: TGTGCCAGCAGCGTAGCTGCAGGGTACACTGAAGCTTTCTTT. It codes for CASSVAAGYTEAFF.